This entry features one T cell receptor beta chain sequence. The sample is drawn from a study of blood T cell repertoires in COVID-19. Study summary: Acute and convalescent COVID-19 specimens originated in the United States, Italy and Spain. Nucleic acid was either cDNA or gDNA, and it came from T cells, B-cell-depleted T cells, or PBMCs.

Unmatched junction bases numbered 12, after V lost 9 bases and J lost 4 bases. The CDR3 runs 15 residues. Germline V gene data show CDR1 as SNHLY and CDR2 as FYNNEI. Per the original methods: Amplification of reference gene primers provided the estimated nucleated cell counts. Some clones are missing from TCRdb's copy, which holds only in-frame ones; the method was immunoSEQ multiplex PCR. Clone size and the V and J calls come from that table; the DNA yielded D and trimming. The sample yields approximately 54,000 clones, 90% to 95% seen once. The rearrangement links TRBV2 to TRBJ1-2; 9 positions match TRBD1. The specimen was peripheral blood. The clonotype comes from a man aged 50 to 59 with acute or convalescent COVID-19. CDR3 residues: CARVLPGTGIYGYTF. In nucleotides, the CDR3 is TGTGCCAGAGTGCTACCCGGGACAGGGATCTATGGCTACACCTTC.